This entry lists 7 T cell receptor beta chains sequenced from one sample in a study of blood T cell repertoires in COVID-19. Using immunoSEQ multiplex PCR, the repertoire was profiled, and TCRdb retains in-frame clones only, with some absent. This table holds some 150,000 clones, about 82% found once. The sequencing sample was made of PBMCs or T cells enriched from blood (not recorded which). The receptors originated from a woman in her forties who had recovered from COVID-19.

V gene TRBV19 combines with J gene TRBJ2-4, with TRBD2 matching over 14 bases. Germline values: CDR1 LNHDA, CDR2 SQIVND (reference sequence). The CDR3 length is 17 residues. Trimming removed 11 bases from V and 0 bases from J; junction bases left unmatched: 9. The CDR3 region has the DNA TGTGCCGGAGAAGGGACTAGCGGGAGAGGAGCCAAAAACATTCAGTACTTC. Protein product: CAGEGTSGRGAKNIQYF. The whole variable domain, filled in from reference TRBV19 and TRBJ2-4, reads DGGITQSPKYLFRKEGQNVTLSCEQNLNHDAMYWYRQDPGQGLRLIYYSQIVNDFQKGDIAEGYSVSREKKESFPLTVTSAQKNPTAFYLCAGEGTSGRGAKNIQYFGAGTRLSVL.

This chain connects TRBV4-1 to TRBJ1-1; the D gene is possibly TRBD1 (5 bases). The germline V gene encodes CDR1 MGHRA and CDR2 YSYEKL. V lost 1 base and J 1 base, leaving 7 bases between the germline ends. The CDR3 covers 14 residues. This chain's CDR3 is CASSQATANTEAFF. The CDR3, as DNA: TGCGCCAGCAGCCAAGCGACAGCGAACACTGAAGCTTTCTTT.

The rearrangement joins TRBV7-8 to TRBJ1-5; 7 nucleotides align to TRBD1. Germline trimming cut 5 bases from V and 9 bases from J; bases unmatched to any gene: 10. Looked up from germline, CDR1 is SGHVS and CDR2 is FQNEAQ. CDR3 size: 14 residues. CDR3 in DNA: TGTGCCAGCAGCCCCGGACAGGCTAAATCGCCCCAGCATTTT. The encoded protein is CASSPGQAKSPQHF.

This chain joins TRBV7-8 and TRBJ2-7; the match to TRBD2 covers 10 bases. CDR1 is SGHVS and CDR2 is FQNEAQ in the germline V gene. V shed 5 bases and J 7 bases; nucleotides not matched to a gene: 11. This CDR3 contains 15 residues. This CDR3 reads CASSQGRAGGSEQYF. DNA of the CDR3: TGTGCCAGCAGCCAAGGTCGAGCGGGAGGGAGTGAGCAGTACTTC.

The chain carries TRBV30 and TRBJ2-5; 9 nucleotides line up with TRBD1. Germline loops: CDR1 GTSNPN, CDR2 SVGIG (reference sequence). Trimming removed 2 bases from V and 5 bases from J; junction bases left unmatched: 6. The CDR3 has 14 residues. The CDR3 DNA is TGTGCCTGGAGTCCCGGGACAGGGTTCGAGACCCAGTACTTC. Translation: CAWSPGTGFETQYF.

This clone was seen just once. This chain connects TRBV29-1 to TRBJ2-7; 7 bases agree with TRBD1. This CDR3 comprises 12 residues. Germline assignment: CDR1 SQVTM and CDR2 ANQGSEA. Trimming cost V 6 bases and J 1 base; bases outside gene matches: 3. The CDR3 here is CSVADRSYEQYF. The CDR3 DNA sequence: TGCAGCGTGGCGGACAGGTCCTACGAGCAGTACTTC.

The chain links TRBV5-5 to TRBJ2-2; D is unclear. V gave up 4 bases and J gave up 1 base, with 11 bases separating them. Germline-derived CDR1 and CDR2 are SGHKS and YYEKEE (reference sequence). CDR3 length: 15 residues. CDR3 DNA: TGTGCCAGCAGCCTCCCCCCACAGAACACCGGGGAGCTGTTTTTT. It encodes CASSLPPQNTGELFF.